Listed below are T cell receptor beta chains from one sample, sequenced in a study of blood T cells in healthy people across ages. One entry per CDR3 protein, called by TCRdb with MiXCR from the 5' RACE reads. Of 800,000 to 950,000 distinct CDR3 sequences in the sample, 35% to 40% are singletons; the top ten hold approximately 13%. Sequencing used blood. These receptors were obtained from a man between 18 and 29 years old in good health. Both conserved end residues are part of each CDR3. The D gene is left open where the match is weak. Size is omitted from some rows. Given values are once, few, many or a class for expanded clones.

DNA	CDR3	size	J	D	V
TGTGCCAGCAGCCAAGATGGGTGGGGTGAAACTGAAGCTTTCTTT	CASSQDGWGETEAFF	.	TRBJ1-1	.	TRBV4-2
TGCGCCAGCAGCCAAGATGAGCGGGGGGCCTACAATGAGCAGTTCTTC	CASSQDERGAYNEQFF	.	TRBJ2-1	TRBD2	TRBV4-3
TGTGCCACCGCGATTCTCCTTTCGAATGAGCAGTTCTTC	CATAILLSNEQFF	.	TRBJ2-1	.	TRBV15
TGCGCCGGCAGCCAAGATCTAACTAGCGGGGGAATTTCCTACAATGAGCAGTTCTTC	CAGSQDLTSGGISYNEQFF	.	TRBJ2-1	TRBD2	TRBV4-1
TGCGCCAGCAGCCAAGATGTCCAGGAAACCTACGAGCAGTACTTC	CASSQDVQETYEQYF	.	TRBJ2-7	.	TRBV4-3
TGTGCCAGCGCCGGGACTAGTATCTATGAGCAGTTCTTC	CASAGTSIYEQFF	many	TRBJ2-1	TRBD2	TRBV25-1
TGCAGTGCTAGTCCTCCCGGGATCAACTATGGCTACACCTTC	CSASPPGINYGYTF	once	TRBJ1-2	.	TRBV20-1
TGCAGTGCTCCCCTCGCGGGGGGGCCTGGGGGTACGCAGTATTTT	CSAPLAGGPGGTQYF	.	TRBJ2-3	TRBD2	TRBV20-1
TGTGCCAGCAGTTTAGCCCCGGGTTTGGTATACACTGAAGCTTTCTTT	CASSLAPGLVYTEAFF	.	TRBJ1-1	.	TRBV12-3/TRBV12-4
TGCGCCAGCAGCCCCACGAGGCCCGAAGTCTACGAGCAGTACTTC	CASSPTRPEVYEQYF	.	TRBJ2-7	.	TRBV5-1
TGTGCCAGCAGCCGGAGACAGGGAGCAGAGACCCAGTACTTC	CASSRRQGAETQYF	.	TRBJ2-5	TRBD1	TRBV7-2
TGTGCCAGCAGTGAGCAGGGGGTTGCCTCACCCCTCCACTTT	CASSEQGVASPLHF	.	TRBJ1-6	TRBD1	TRBV2
TGTGCCAGCAGTCACGACAACTTATTCTACAATGAGCAGTTCTTC	CASSHDNLFYNEQFF	.	TRBJ2-1	.	TRBV12-3/TRBV12-4
TGCAGTGCTAGACGGGGACAGCGAGATGAAAAACTGTTTTTT	CSARRGQRDEKLFF	once	TRBJ1-4	TRBD1	TRBV20-1
TGCAGTGCTCCACCGGGGGGTTCTAACACAGATACGCAGTATTTT	CSAPPGGSNTDTQYF	many	TRBJ2-3	TRBD2	TRBV20-1
TGTGCCAGCAGCCGGGAAATATTAGCGGGGTGGAAGACCCAGTACTTC	CASSREILAGWKTQYF	.	TRBJ2-5	TRBD2	TRBV3-1
TGTGCCAGCAGTCGTGGGACTGGAGCAAACATTCAGTACTTC	CASSRGTGANIQYF	many	TRBJ2-4	.	TRBV28
TGTGCCAGCAGTGAACATAGCCCTAGCTCCTACAATGAGCAGTACTTC	CASSEHSPSSYNEQYF	once	TRBJ2-7	.	TRBV6-1
TGCGCCAGCAGCTTGGGACAGGGAGGAATATCTGTCGAGCAGTACTTC	CASSLGQGGISVEQYF	.	TRBJ2-7	.	TRBV5-1
TGTGCCAGCAACCGAAGGGGCCGCGGCCCCACAGATACGCAGTATTTT	CASNRRGRGPTDTQYF	.	TRBJ2-3	.	TRBV7-2
TGTGCCAGCAGCCTTTTTAGCCAGGGCGCCTACAATGAGCAGTACTTC	CASSLFSQGAYNEQYF	.	TRBJ2-7	.	TRBV7-2
TGTGCCAGCAGCCAAGATCAGGCCAGCCAAGCTTTCTTT	CASSQDQASQAFF	.	TRBJ1-1	.	TRBV4-2
TGTGCCAGCAGCAGGACCCGGTACGAGCAGTACTTC	CASSRTRYEQYF	many	TRBJ2-7	.	TRBV12-3/TRBV12-4
TGCAGCGTGGCCCCCAGGACAGGGGTCAATGGCTACACCTTC	CSVAPRTGVNGYTF	many	TRBJ1-2	TRBD1	TRBV29-1
TGCGCCAGCAGCTTGGATGGCGGAAGCACAGATACGCAGTATTTT	CASSLDGGSTDTQYF	many	TRBJ2-3	.	TRBV5-5
TGTGCCAGCAGCCAAGTCGTGGACAGGGCTTTTGGCTACACCTTC	CASSQVVDRAFGYTF	.	TRBJ1-2	TRBD1	TRBV14
TGTGCCAGCAGCAATACAGGAGGGGTCATGGATGAAAAACTGTTTTTT	CASSNTGGVMDEKLFF	.	TRBJ1-4	.	TRBV2
TGCAGTGCAATCCGGGACAGTAATCAGCCCCAGCATTTT	CSAIRDSNQPQHF	few	TRBJ1-5	TRBD1	TRBV20-1
TGTGCCAGCAGCTTAGAGCAGGGGTTGGCCTATCAACAGCCCCAGCATTTT	CASSLEQGLAYQQPQHF	.	TRBJ1-5	.	TRBV7-9
TGCGCCAGCAGCCAAGAATTGGCAGGGGTCTATGGCTACACCTTC	CASSQELAGVYGYTF	few	TRBJ1-2	.	TRBV4-3
TGTGTCAGCAGCCCTGGGGAGACCCAGTACTTC	CVSSPGETQYF	.	TRBJ2-5	.	TRBV4-2
TGCAGTGCTAGGGGGGACGGTAGGGAAAAAAACTATGGCTACACCTTC	CSARGDGREKNYGYTF	many	TRBJ1-2	.	TRBV20-1
TGCAGTGCTAGTGAGGGGGAGGAGACCCAGTACTTC	CSASEGEETQYF	few	TRBJ2-5	.	TRBV20-1
TGTGCCAGCAGCTTAGTGACGGACTATGGCTACACCTTC	CASSLVTDYGYTF	.	TRBJ1-2	.	TRBV7-9
TGTGCCAGCAGTACCTCGAGCGCAGCCTATCGCACCTATGGCTACACCTTC	CASSTSSAAYRTYGYTF	.	TRBJ1-2	.	TRBV12-3/TRBV12-4
TGTGCCATCAGCGTTCTACCGGACAGAAAGAACTATGGCTACACCTTC	CAISVLPDRKNYGYTF	few	TRBJ1-2	.	TRBV10-3
TGTGCCAGCAGAGCCCTAGCAGTCTCCTACAATGAGCAGTACTTC	CASRALAVSYNEQYF	many	TRBJ2-7	.	TRBV7-2
TGTGCCAGCACGCGAACACAGGGCTCTGGGGCCAACGTCCTGACTTTC	CASTRTQGSGANVLTF	.	TRBJ2-6	.	TRBV12-3/TRBV12-4
TGTGCCAGCAGTCCCTACCTTACGACAGGGCGCCGAGAGACCCAGTACTTC	CASSPYLTTGRRETQYF	.	TRBJ2-5	TRBD1	TRBV12-3/TRBV12-4
TGTGCCAGCTCGCGAGGGGAATACGCGGACACCATATATTTT	CASSRGEYADTIYF	.	TRBJ1-3	.	TRBV18
TGTGCCAGCAGCCGTTCGGAACTCTCCGGCTGGGACACAGATACGCAGTATTTT	CASSRSELSGWDTDTQYF	few	TRBJ2-3	.	TRBV5-5
TGTGCCAGCAGTGATTGGGGGCGCGAAAAACTGTTTTTT	CASSDWGREKLFF	few	TRBJ1-4	.	TRBV25-1
TGTGCCAGCAGTCCTCAGACTAATCAGCCCCAGCATTTT	CASSPQTNQPQHF	.	TRBJ1-5	.	TRBV6-5